This TCR beta chain appears in the sequencing data of a study of T-cell reconstitution after alpha-beta-depleted transplantation in children. The CDR3 has 15 amino acids. The V and J ends lost 4 bases and 1 base respectively, with 14 bases between them. In germline, CDR1 is SGHRS, CDR2 YFSETQ. TCRbeta library construction was performed incorporating unique molecular identifiers. TCRdb reanalysed the PCR reads using MiXCR and keeps one entry per CDR3 protein. The sample consists of hundreds of thousands of distinct CDR3 sequences, over 9.5% of them appearing once. This sequence was found in a human donor who donated a stem cell graft to a child with acute myeloid leukemia. The rearrangement uses TRBV5-1 and TRBJ1-1; D gene unclear. The sample was PBMCs from the stem cell graft donor, taken from the stem cell graft. Here the CDR3 reads CASSERAQQNTEAFF. The CDR3 DNA follows: TGCGCCAGCAGCGAAAGGGCTCAGCAGAACACTGAAGCTTTCTTT.